Reported below is one T cell receptor (beta chain). Here immunoSEQ multiplex PCR was the method, and the copy in TCRdb shows in-frame clones only, minus some. The sample carries 40,000 to 45,000 clones, more than 80% recorded once. This entry belongs to a study of T cell changes during pregnancy in multiple sclerosis. The V and J ends lost 1 base and 2 bases respectively, with 11 bases between them. This CDR3 region has 15 residues. CDR1 SGHKS and CDR2 YYEKEE come from the germline V gene (reference sequence). The sequence was obtained from a female donor with multiple sclerosis, enrolled in a pregnancy study. V gene TRBV5-5 combines with J gene TRBJ2-3; maybe TRBD1 (6 bases). This specimen was CD4+ T cells from peripheral blood mononuclear cells, taken before pregnancy. The CDR3 DNA is TGTGCCAGCAGCTTGCTTTCAGGGGACACAGATACGCAGTATTTT. It is translated as CASSLLSGDTDTQYF.